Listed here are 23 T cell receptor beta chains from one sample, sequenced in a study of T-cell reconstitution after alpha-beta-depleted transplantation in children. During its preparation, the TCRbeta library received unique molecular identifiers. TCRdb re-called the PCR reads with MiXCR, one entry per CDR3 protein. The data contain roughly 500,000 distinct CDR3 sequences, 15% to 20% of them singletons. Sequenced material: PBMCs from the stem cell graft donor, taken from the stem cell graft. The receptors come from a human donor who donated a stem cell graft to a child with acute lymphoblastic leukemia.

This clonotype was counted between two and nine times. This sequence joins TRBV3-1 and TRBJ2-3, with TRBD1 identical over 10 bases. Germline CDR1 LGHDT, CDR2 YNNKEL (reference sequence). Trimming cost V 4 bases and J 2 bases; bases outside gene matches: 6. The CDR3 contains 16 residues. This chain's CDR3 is CASSRRGTGVTDTQYF. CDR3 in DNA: TGTGCCAGCAGCCGGCGGGGGACAGGGGTCACAGATACGCAGTATTTT.

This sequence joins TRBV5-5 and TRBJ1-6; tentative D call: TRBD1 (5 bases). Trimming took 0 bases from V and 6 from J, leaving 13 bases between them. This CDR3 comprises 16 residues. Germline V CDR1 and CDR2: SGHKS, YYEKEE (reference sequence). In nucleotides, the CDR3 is TGTGCCAGCAGCTTGGAAGGAGGGGTGCTTAATTCACCCCTCCACTTT. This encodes CASSLEGGVLNSPLHF.

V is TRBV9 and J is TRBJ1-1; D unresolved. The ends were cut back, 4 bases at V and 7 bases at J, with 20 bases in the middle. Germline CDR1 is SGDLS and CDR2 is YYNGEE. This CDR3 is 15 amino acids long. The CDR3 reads CASSSDGGPAGEAFF. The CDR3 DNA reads TGTGCCAGCAGCTCAGATGGAGGGCCCGCTGGTGAAGCTTTCTTT.

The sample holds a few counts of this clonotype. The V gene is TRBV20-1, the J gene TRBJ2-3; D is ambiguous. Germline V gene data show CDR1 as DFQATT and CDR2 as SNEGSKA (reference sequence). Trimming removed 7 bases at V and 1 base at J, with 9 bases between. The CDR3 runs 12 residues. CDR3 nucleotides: TGCAGTGGTACAGAACGCACAGATACGCAGTATTTT. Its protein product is CSGTERTDTQYF.

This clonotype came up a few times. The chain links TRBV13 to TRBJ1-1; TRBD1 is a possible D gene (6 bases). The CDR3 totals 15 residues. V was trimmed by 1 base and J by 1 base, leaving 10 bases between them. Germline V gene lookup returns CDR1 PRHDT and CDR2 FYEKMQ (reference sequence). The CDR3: CASSLVPGQNTEAFF. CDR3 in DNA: TGTGCCAGCAGCTTAGTTCCGGGACAGAACACTGAAGCTTTCTTT.

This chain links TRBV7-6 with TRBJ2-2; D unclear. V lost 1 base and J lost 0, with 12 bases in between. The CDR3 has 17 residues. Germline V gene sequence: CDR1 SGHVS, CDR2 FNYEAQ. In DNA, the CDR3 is TGTGCCAGCAGCTTAGTCCTAACCCCATCGAACACCGGGGAGCTGTTTTTT. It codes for CASSLVLTPSNTGELFF.

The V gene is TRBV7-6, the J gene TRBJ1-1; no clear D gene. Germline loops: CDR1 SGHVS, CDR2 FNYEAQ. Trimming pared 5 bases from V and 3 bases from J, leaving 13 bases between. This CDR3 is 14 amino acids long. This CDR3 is CASSPRIGDTEAFF. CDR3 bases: TGTGCCAGCAGCCCCCGCATTGGCGACACTGAAGCTTTCTTT.

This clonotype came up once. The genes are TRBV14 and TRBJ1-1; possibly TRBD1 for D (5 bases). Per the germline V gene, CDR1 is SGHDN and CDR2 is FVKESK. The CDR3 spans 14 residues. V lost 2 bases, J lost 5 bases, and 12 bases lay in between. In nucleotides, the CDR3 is TGTGCCAGCAGCCAAATGGGGGTACTTACTGAAGCTTTCTTT. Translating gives CASSQMGVLTEAFF.

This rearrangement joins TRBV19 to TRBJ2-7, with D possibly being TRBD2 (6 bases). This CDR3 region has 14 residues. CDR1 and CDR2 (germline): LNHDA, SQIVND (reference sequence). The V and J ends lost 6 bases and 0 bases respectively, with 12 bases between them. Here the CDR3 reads CASSGWGLSYEQYF. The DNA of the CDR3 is TGTGCCAGTAGCGGCTGGGGACTCTCCTACGAGCAGTACTTC. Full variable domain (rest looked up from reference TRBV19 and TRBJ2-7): DGGITQSPKYLFRKEGQNVTLSCEQNLNHDAMYWYRQDPGQGLRLIYYSQIVNDFQKGDIAEGYSVSREKKESFPLTVTSAQKNPTAFYLCASSGWGLSYEQYFGPGTRLTVT.

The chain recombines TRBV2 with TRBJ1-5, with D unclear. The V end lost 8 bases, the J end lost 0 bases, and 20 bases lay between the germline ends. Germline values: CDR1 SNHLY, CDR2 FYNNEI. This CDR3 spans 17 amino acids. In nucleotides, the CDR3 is TGTGCCAGCCGCGGAGGGTTCGGGCCCCTTAGCAATCAGCCCCAGCATTTT. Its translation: CASRGGFGPLSNQPQHF. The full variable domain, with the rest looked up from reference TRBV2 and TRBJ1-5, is EPEVTQTPSHQVTQMGQEVILRCVPISNHLYFYWYRQILGQKVEFLVSFYNNEISEKSEIFDDQFSVERPDGSNFTLKIRSTKLEDSAMYFCASRGGFGPLSNQPQHFGDGTRLSIL.

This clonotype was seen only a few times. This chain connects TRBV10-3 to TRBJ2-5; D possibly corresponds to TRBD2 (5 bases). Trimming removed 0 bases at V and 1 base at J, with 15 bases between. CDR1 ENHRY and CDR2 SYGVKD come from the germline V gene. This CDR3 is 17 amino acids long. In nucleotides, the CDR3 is TGTGCCATCAGTGAGTCATTGGGTAGCGTCCTCCAAGAGACCCAGTACTTC. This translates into CAISESLGSVLQETQYF.

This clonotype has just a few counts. CDR3 protein: CASSPAGPPGSYEQYF. The DNA of the CDR3 is TGTGCCAGTAGCCCAGCGGGACCCCCGGGCTCCTACGAGCAGTACTTC. The chain recombines TRBV19 with TRBJ2-7; 7 nucleotides agree with TRBD2. CDR1 is LNHDA and CDR2 is SQIVND in the germline V gene (reference sequence). J lost 0 bases, V lost 6 bases, and 11 bases had no gene match. This CDR3 is 16 amino acids long.

CDR3 DNA: TGTGCCACAATGGGTGGGACTCAAGATACGCAGTATTTT. Its translation is CATMGGTQDTQYF. The chain has TRBV7-9 and TRBJ2-3; possible D gene TRBD2, 6 bases. The V end was cut by 10 bases, the J end by 5 bases, with 16 bases between. The CDR3 spans 13 residues. CDR1 is SEHNR, CDR2 FQNEAQ, per germline (reference sequence).

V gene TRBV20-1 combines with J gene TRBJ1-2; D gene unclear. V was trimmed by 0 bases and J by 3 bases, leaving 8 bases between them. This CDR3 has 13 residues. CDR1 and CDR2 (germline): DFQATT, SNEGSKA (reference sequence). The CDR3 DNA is TGCAGTGCTAGAGAATCCGAGGACTATGGCTACACCTTC. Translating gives CSARESEDYGYTF.

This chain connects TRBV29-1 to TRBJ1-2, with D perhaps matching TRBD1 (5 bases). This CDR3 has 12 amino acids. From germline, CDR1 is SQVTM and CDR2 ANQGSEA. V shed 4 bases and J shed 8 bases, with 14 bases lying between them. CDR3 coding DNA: TGCAGCGTTGCGGACGGGACGGGCGGCTACACCTTC. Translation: CSVADGTGGYTF.

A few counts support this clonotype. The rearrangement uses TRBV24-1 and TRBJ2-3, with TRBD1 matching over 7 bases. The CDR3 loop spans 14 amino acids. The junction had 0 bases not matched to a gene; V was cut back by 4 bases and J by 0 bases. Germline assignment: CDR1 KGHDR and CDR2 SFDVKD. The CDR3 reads CATSETGSTDTQYF. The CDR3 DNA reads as TGTGCCACCAGTGAGACAGGGAGCACAGATACGCAGTATTTT.

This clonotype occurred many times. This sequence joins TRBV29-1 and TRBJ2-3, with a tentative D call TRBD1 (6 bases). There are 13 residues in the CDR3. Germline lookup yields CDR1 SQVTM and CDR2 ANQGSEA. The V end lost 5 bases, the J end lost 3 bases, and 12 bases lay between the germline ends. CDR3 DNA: TGCAGCGTTCAACCTCAGGGGACAGATACGCAGTATTTT. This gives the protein CSVQPQGTDTQYF.

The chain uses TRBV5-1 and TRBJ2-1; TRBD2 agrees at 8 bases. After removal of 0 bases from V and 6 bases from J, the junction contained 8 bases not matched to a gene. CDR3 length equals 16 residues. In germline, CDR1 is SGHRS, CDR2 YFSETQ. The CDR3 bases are TGCGCCAGCAGCTTGGGGCCGGGAGGGCCGGGCAATGAGCAGTTCTTC. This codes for CASSLGPGGPGNEQFF.

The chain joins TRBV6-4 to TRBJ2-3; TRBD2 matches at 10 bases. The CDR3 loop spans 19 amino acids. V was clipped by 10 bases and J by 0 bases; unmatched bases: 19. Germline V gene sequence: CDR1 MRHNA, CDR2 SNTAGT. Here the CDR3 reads CAISAHLAGGYSSTDTQYF. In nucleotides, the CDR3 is TGTGCCATCAGCGCTCACTTAGCGGGAGGATATTCTAGCACAGATACGCAGTATTTT.

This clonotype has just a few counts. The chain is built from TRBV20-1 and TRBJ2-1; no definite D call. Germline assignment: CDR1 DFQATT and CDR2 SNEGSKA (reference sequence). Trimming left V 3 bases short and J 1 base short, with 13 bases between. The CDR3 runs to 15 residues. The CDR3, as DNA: TGCAGTGCTAGGGAAATAGCTGTGTCCTACAATGAGCAGTTCTTC. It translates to CSAREIAVSYNEQFF.

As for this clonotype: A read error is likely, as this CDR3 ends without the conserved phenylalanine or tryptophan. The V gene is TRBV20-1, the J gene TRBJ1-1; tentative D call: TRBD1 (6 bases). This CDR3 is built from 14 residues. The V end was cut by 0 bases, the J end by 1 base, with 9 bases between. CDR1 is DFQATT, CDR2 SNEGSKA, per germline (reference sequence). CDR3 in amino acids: CSAREGAGNTEAFL. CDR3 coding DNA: TGCAGTGCTAGAGAGGGGGCTGGGAACACTGAAGCTTTCCTT.

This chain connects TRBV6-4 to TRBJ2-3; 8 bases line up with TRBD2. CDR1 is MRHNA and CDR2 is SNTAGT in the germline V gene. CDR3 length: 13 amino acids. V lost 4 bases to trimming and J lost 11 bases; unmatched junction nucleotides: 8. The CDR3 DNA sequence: TGTGCCAGCAGTGTCGACACGGGAGGGGTGCAGTATTTT. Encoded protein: CASSVDTGGVQYF.

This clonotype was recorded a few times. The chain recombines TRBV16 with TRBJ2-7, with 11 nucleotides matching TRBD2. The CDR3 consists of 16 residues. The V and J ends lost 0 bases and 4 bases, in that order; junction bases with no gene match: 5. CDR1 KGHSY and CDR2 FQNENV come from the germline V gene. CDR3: CASSQSVGLADYEQYF. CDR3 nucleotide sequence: TGTGCCAGCAGCCAATCGGTGGGACTAGCGGATTACGAGCAGTACTTC.